This TCR beta chain is from a study of blood T cell dynamics during melanoma immunotherapy. Sequenced by immunoSEQ multiplex PCR; TCRdb stores in-frame clones only, minus some. The table records under 15,000 clones, around 90% of them present only once. The CDR3 runs 15 residues. CDR1 is ENHRY and CDR2 is SYGVKD in the germline V gene. V was pared by 2 bases and J by 6 bases, with 5 bases of the junction left unmatched. Stated time point: week 3, after first cycle of checkpoint inhibitor. The receptor was derived from a human donor with melanoma. The sample in question was effector memory CD8+ T cells from blood, obtained from a patient treated with checkpoint blockade. The rearrangement uses TRBV10-3 and TRBJ1-5; 9 bases are shared with TRBD1. The CDR3 DNA is TGTGCCATCAGTGAGCCGACAGGGGGGGGTCAGCCCCAGCATTTT. Protein: CAISEPTGGGQPQHF.